These 8 T cell receptor beta chains came from one sample sequenced in a study of post-analysis software for immune sequencing data. The study, taken as a whole, reports: Controls showed lower frequencies than patients for roughly 5 TRBV segments, and TRBV5-6, TRBV5-1 and TRBV20-1 were among these.

Which antigens these TCRs recognize remains unknown. Every TCR beta cDNA library bore unique molecular identifiers. One entry per CDR3 protein results from TCRdb running MiXCR on the PCR reads. The table has hundreds of thousands of distinct CDR3 sequences, under 55% seen once; the top ten hold around 10%. Sequenced material: blood. Receptor source: a girl aged 10-17 years with multiple sclerosis.

This sequence joins TRBV7-3 and TRBJ1-1; D not resolved. This CDR3 has 13 residues. Trimming stripped 5 bases from V and 3 bases from J, with 10 bases between. Germline V gives CDR1 SGHTA, CDR2 FQGTGA. The CDR3 nucleotides are TGTGCCAGCAGCCTGCACAAGGACACTGAAGCTTTCTTT. It encodes CASSLHKDTEAFF. Variable domain in full (rest from reference TRBV7-3 and TRBJ1-1): GAGVSQTPSNKVTEKGKYVELRCDPISGHTALYWYRQSLGQGPEFLIYFQGTGAADDSGLPNDRFFAVRPEGSVSTLKIQRTERGDSAVYLCASSLHKDTEAFFGQGTRLTVV.

This clonotype has just a few counts. This sequence joins TRBV27 and TRBJ2-7, with a possible D match to TRBD1 (6 bases). The CDR3 totals 14 residues. With 2 bases removed from V and 5 bases from J, the gap between germline ends came to 13 bases. Germline V gene data show CDR1 as MNHEY and CDR2 as SMNVEV (reference sequence). This CDR3 reads CASSLRGGINEQYF. The CDR3 nucleotides read TGTGCCAGCAGTTTAAGAGGGGGTATAAACGAGCAGTACTTC.

This clonotype showed up just a few times. The chain carries TRBV4-1 and TRBJ2-6; D may be TRBD1 (5 bases). V shed 1 base and J shed 0 bases, with 10 bases lying between them. The CDR3 has 17 residues. Per germline, CDR1 MGHRA and CDR2 YSYEKL. The CDR3 region is CASSQGTLGSGANVLTF. CDR3 sequence (DNA): TGCGCCAGCAGCCAAGGGACACTTGGCTCTGGGGCCAACGTCCTGACTTTC.

V is TRBV29-1 and J is TRBJ2-3, with D tentatively TRBD1 or TRBD2 (5 bases each). There are 13 residues in the CDR3. Trimming shortened V by 5 bases and J by 1 base, and 10 bases separated the two germline ends. Germline-derived CDR1 and CDR2 are SQVTM and ANQGSEA. The CDR3 loop is CSVRLGGTDTQYF. CDR3 nucleotide sequence: TGCAGCGTTCGATTGGGGGGCACAGATACGCAGTATTTT.

This clonotype was seen only a few times. CDR3 amino acids: CASSQLIMYEQYF. Here the CDR3 DNA reads TGCGCCAGCAGCCAGCTAATCATGTACGAGCAGTACTTC. The chain links TRBV4-1 to TRBJ2-7; no reliable D call. V lost 3 bases and J 4 bases, leaving 10 bases between the germline ends. CDR1 and CDR2 (germline): MGHRA, YSYEKL. This CDR3 region has 13 residues.

J is TRBJ2-1 and V is TRBV14; TRBD2 might be the D (5 bases). With the DNA end fitting TRBJ2-7 better, the J assignment may be wrong. This CDR3 has 16 amino acids. The V gene's germline CDR1 is SGHDN and CDR2 FVKESK. The CDR3 sequence: CASSQGRRSSYNEQYF. The CDR3 coding sequence is TGTGCCAGCAGCCAAGGGAGGCGGAGCTCCTACAATGAGCAGTACTTC.

This clonotype was observed a few times. The chain's CDR3 is CSVRRAGEPLSYEQYF. CDR3 in DNA: TGCAGTGTTAGGAGGGCGGGAGAACCCTTAAGCTACGAGCAGTACTTC. V usage is TRBV20-1 and J usage is TRBJ2-7; 7 bases agree with TRBD2. The J segment lost 3 bases and the V segment lost 7 bases, leaving 18 bases of the junction unmatched. CDR1 and CDR2 from the germline V gene are DFQATT and SNEGSKA (reference sequence). The CDR3 sequence is 16 residues long.

J is TRBJ2-5 and V is TRBV25-1; D call uncertain. The CDR3 has 15 amino acids. The V gene lost 3 bases and the J gene lost 4 bases, with 15 bases spanning the gap. Germline CDR1 is MGHDK and CDR2 is SYGVNS. The CDR3 coding sequence is TGTGCCAGCAGTGACTCGTTGGGGTCAGGAGAGACCCAGTACTTC. Its translation: CASSDSLGSGETQYF.